A single sample is the source of the 29 T cell receptor beta chains below, sequenced in a study of T cell clusters in autoimmune cytopenias. TRB was amplified by touch-down multiplex PCR, primer pools A and B combined. TCRdb processed the multiplex PCR reads again and assigns one entry to each CDR3 protein, with no DNA. The sample holds nearly 15,000 distinct CDR3 sequences. Each sample's input was 250 ng genomic DNA, some 40,000 genome equivalents. These data are also associated with another study on T cell repertoires in aging, cancer and after chemotherapy.

Sequencing input: peripheral blood. The receptors derive from a human donor in good health.

The V call is TRBV30, the J call TRBJ2-2; TCRdb's D call of TRBD2 is untestable without DNA. This CDR3 spans 15 amino acids. Looked up from germline, CDR1 is GTSNPN and CDR2 is SVGIG (reference sequence). CDR3: CAWSALSSGTGELFF. Full variable domain (remainder filled in from reference TRBV30 and TRBJ2-2): SQTIHQWPATLVQPVGSPLSLECTVEGTSNPNLYWYRQAAGRGLQLLFYSVGIGQISSEVPQNLSASRPQDRQFILSSKKLLLSDSGFYLCAWSALSSGTGELFFGEGSRLTVL.

The chain joins TRBV5-6 to TRBJ2-3. Germline V gene data show CDR1 as SGHDT and CDR2 as YYEEEE. The CDR3 spans 11 residues. The CDR3 spells CASSLTDTQYF.

The chain couples TRBV27 to TRBJ2-5; the TCRdb call, TRBD1, lacks DNA for checking. The CDR3 totals 16 residues. Germline V gene sequence: CDR1 MNHEY, CDR2 SMNVEV (reference sequence). The CDR3 reads CASSLFTGTASATQYF.

V is TRBV7-6 and J is TRBJ2-1; TCRdb's D call, TRBD1, is unchecked because there is no DNA. CDR3 length: 15 amino acids. CDR1 SGHVS and CDR2 FNYEAQ come from the germline V gene. The CDR3 reads CASSNGGGSLNEQFF.

The chain combines TRBV30 with TRBJ1-2; TCRdb proposes TRBD1, but this gene call is untestable without DNA. This CDR3 has 13 amino acids. Germline CDR1 reads GTSNPN; CDR2 reads SVGIG (reference sequence). The CDR3 spells CAWNPGTIYGYTF.

The chain employs TRBV12-3 or TRBV12-4 and TRBJ2-1; TCRdb gives TRBD2 as the D gene, but with no DNA this cannot be confirmed. CDR3 length: 15 amino acids. CDR3 protein: CASSLSDGTSFEQFF.

The V and J genes are TRBV11-3 and TRBJ2-7; the TCRdb call, TRBD1, lacks DNA for checking. The germline CDR1 and CDR2 sequences are SGHNT and YENEEA. The CDR3 spans 12 residues. CDR3 sequence: CASSIKGFEQYF.

The V call is TRBV6-5, the J call TRBJ2-5; TCRdb outputs TRBD2, but without DNA this stays unchecked. Germline lookup yields CDR1 MNHEY and CDR2 SVGAGI. The CDR3 totals 15 residues. The chain's CDR3 is CASSYGSGRVETQYF.

The V call is TRBV5-4, the J call TRBJ1-5. The CDR3 spans 15 residues. The germline CDR1 and CDR2 sequences are SGHNT and YYREEE (reference sequence). The CDR3: CASSLWGAGNQPQHF.

The V and J genes are TRBV6-2 or TRBV6-3 and TRBJ2-1; without DNA, the TCRdb call of TRBD2 cannot be checked. The CDR3 is 14 residues long. Germline-derived CDR1 and CDR2 are MNHEY and SVGEGT. The CDR3 here is CASSYGLVAAGGFF.

Frequency places this clonotype as medium-sized. This chain connects TRBV29-1 to TRBJ1-5; TCRdb's D call, TRBD1, is unchecked because there is no DNA. The CDR3 totals 13 residues. Germline CDR1 and CDR2: SQVTM and ANQGSEA. The CDR3 region is CSVRLSANQPQHF.

The chain links TRBV12-3 or TRBV12-4 to TRBJ1-4. The length of the CDR3 is 12 residues. The CDR3 loop reads CASSLLNEKLFF.

The V call is TRBV18, the J call TRBJ2-3; as DNA is missing, the TRBD1 call by TCRdb cannot be tested. The length of the CDR3 is 14 residues. Germline V gene sequence: CDR1 KGHSH, CDR2 LQKENI. CDR3: CASSPGPGGDTQYF.

The chain employs TRBV27 and TRBJ2-7; TCRdb indicates TRBD2, and absent DNA this call remains unverified. The CDR3 extends over 14 amino acids. Germline V gene sequence: CDR1 MNHEY, CDR2 SMNVEV (reference sequence). The CDR3 reads CASRELAGASEQYF.

This clonotype shows up as medium-sized by frequency. The gene calls are TRBV15 and TRBJ2-2; the TRBD1 assignment by TCRdb is unverifiable without DNA. Germline CDR1 and CDR2: LNHNV and YYDKDF (reference sequence). The CDR3 sequence is 16 residues long. This chain's CDR3 is CATSRDGWGNTGELFF.

The rearrangement uses TRBV15 and TRBJ1-5; without DNA, the TCRdb call of TRBD1 cannot be checked. Germline V CDR1 and CDR2: LNHNV, YYDKDF (reference sequence). This CDR3 has 15 residues. The CDR3: CATSSKRGTNQPQHF. Complete variable domain (other parts from reference TRBV15 and TRBJ1-5): DAMVIQNPRYQVTQFGKPVTLSCSQTLNHNVMYWYQQKSSQAPKLLFHYYDKDFNNEADTPDNFQSRRPNTSFCFLDIRSPGLGDTAMYLCATSSKRGTNQPQHFGDGTRLSIL.

The chain links TRBV6-5 to TRBJ1-1; as DNA is missing, the TRBD1 call by TCRdb cannot be tested. This CDR3 has 15 residues. Germline V gene lookup returns CDR1 MNHEY and CDR2 SVGAGI. CDR3 sequence: CASSYFGRGGTEAFF.

The chain carries TRBV4-2 and TRBJ1-2. This CDR3 is built from 13 residues. From germline, CDR1 is LGHNA and CDR2 YNFKEQ. CDR3 in amino acids: CASSLGRKYGYTF.

This clonotype is classed as medium-sized by frequency. The V call is TRBV29-1, the J call TRBJ2-7; the TRBD1 assignment by TCRdb is unverifiable without DNA. Germline V lookup: CDR1 SQVTM, CDR2 ANQGSEA. CDR3 length: 14 amino acids. CDR3 loop: CSATGGGRTYEQYF.

The V and J genes are TRBV6-5 and TRBJ2-1; TCRdb returns TRBD2, unconfirmable since there is no DNA. Germline V gene data show CDR1 as MNHEY and CDR2 as SVGAGI. This CDR3 contains 15 residues. Here the CDR3 reads CASSPTGTSENEQFF.

The V and J genes are TRBV30 and TRBJ2-3; TCRdb's D call, TRBD2, is unchecked because there is no DNA. The CDR3 loop spans 15 amino acids. Germline assignment: CDR1 GTSNPN and CDR2 SVGIG (reference sequence). CDR3 protein: CAFARLAGRSDTQYF.

V is TRBV19 and J is TRBJ2-7; the TRBD2 assignment by TCRdb is unverifiable without DNA. Germline CDR1 LNHDA, CDR2 SQIVND (reference sequence). This CDR3 comprises 14 residues. The CDR3: CASSSSRGSYEQYF. The whole variable domain, filled in from reference TRBV19 and TRBJ2-7, reads DGGITQSPKYLFRKEGQNVTLSCEQNLNHDAMYWYRQDPGQGLRLIYYSQIVNDFQKGDIAEGYSVSREKKESFPLTVTSAQKNPTAFYLCASSSSRGSYEQYFGPGTRLTVT.

The chain is built from TRBV27 and TRBJ2-7; TCRdb's D call of TRBD1 is untestable without DNA. The germline V gene has CDR1 MNHEY and CDR2 SMNVEV (reference sequence). The CDR3 covers 14 residues. CDR3 loop: CASSLSYRGVEQYF.

This clonotype is identified as medium-sized (0.01 to 0.1%) from frequency. The chain uses TRBV29-1 and TRBJ2-7. The CDR3 has 11 residues. The germline V gene encodes CDR1 SQVTM and CDR2 ANQGSEA. This CDR3 reads CSVEEGYEQYF.

Measured by frequency, this clonotype is medium-sized. The chain combines TRBV29-1 with TRBJ2-2. Germline V gene data show CDR1 as SQVTM and CDR2 as ANQGSEA. The CDR3 extends over 14 amino acids. CDR3 protein: CSVVWPANTGELFF.

The V call is TRBV5-1, the J call TRBJ1-1; as DNA is missing, the TRBD1 call by TCRdb cannot be tested. The germline V gene encodes CDR1 SGHRS and CDR2 YFSETQ. This CDR3 is built from 15 residues. The CDR3 reads CASSGPGQGYTEAFF.

Its frequency marks this clonotype as medium-sized. The V and J genes are TRBV29-1 and TRBJ2-1; TCRdb's D call, TRBD1, is unchecked because there is no DNA. CDR1 SQVTM and CDR2 ANQGSEA come from the germline V gene. This CDR3 is built from 12 residues. The CDR3 sequence is CSGGAPYNEQFF.

This clonotype shows up as medium-sized (0.01 to 0.1%) by frequency. The V gene is TRBV6-2 or TRBV6-3, the J gene TRBJ2-1; no DNA is available, so the TRBD2 call from TCRdb remains unchecked. The CDR3 contains 18 residues. Germline loops: CDR1 MNHEY, CDR2 SVGEGT. The CDR3 here is CASSYRASSGRGSNEQFF.

The rearrangement uses TRBV6-2 or TRBV6-3 and TRBJ2-7; TCRdb calls TRBD1, which cannot be checked without DNA. The CDR3 has 11 residues. Germline V gives CDR1 MNHEY, CDR2 SVGEGT. The CDR3 here is CATYGQGEQYF.